Described below is a single T cell receptor (beta chain) sequence and its context. Its cognate antigen is unknown. Treatment here: roughly ten-day PBMC culture with coronavirus spike peptide pools or control peptides (ViraFEST assay). This CDR3 is 16 amino acids long. V trimming: 5 bases; J trimming: 7 bases; junction bases outside the gene matches: 12. The germline CDR1 and CDR2 sequences are DFQATT and SNEGSKA (reference sequence). With the Oncomine TCR Beta short-read assay, DNA from cultured CD4+ T cells was sequenced. One entry per CDR3 protein, called by TCRdb with MiXCR from the PCR reads. The table includes approximately 6,000 distinct CDR3 sequences, about three quarters detected once. These data are taken from a study of vaccination and CD4 T cells after COVID-19.

The clonotype originates from a human donor who had recovered from COVID-19. What was sequenced was CD4+ T cells from blood, cultured in vitro. The rearrangement links TRBV20-1 to TRBJ1-5; TRBD1 matches 12 bases. DNA for the CDR3: TGCAGTGCTGGTCCTAAGGGACAGGGGGCCGTGCAGCCCCAGCATTTT. This gives the protein CSAGPKGQGAVQPQHF.